A selection of T cell receptor beta chains follows, all from one sample in a study of blood T cell repertoires in COVID-19. Assay used: immunoSEQ multiplex PCR; TCRdb lists only in-frame clones, some missing. The sample has 250,000 to 300,000 clones; roughly nine tenths are singletons. The sequencing input was peripheral blood. These TCRs come from a woman aged 40 to 50 who had recovered from COVID-19. The CDR3 runs from the conserved cysteine through the conserved F or W. Fields, in order: CDR3 DNA, CDR3 protein, J gene, D gene, clone size, V gene. D genes are given only for firm matches. Clone sizes are given selectively: once, few, many, or a class where the clone is expanded.

CDR3nt: TGTGCCAGCAGTTATGGGGAGAGCGGCACAGATACGCAGTATTTT; CDR3aa: CASSYGESGTDTQYF; j_gene: TRBJ2-3; d_gene: -; abundance: -; v_gene: TRBV27
CDR3nt: TGTGCCAGCAGCGTAGCGGCGTCTAGCCTCTCTGGGGCCAACGTCCTGACTTTC; CDR3aa: CASSVAASSLSGANVLTF; j_gene: TRBJ2-6; d_gene: -; abundance: -; v_gene: TRBV9
CDR3nt: TGCAGCGTCCTCTCTGGGGCCAACGTCCTGACTTTC; CDR3aa: CSVLSGANVLTF; j_gene: TRBJ2-6; d_gene: -; abundance: -; v_gene: TRBV29-1
CDR3nt: TGTGCCAGCTCACCTTCGGCTAGCGGGAGTGGTTACGAGCAGTACTTC; CDR3aa: CASSPSASGSGYEQYF; j_gene: TRBJ2-7; d_gene: TRBD2; abundance: -; v_gene: TRBV18
CDR3nt: TGTGCCAGCACAGGATACAGGAGCCCCAATCAGCCCCAGCATTTT; CDR3aa: CASTGYRSPNQPQHF; j_gene: TRBJ1-5; d_gene: -; abundance: -; v_gene: TRBV28
CDR3nt: TGTGCCAGCAGTGAAGGGGGGGTGAGGACAGATACGCAGTATTTT; CDR3aa: CASSEGGVRTDTQYF; j_gene: TRBJ2-3; d_gene: -; abundance: -; v_gene: TRBV6-1
CDR3nt: TGTGCCAGCAGCGTAGGACAGGAGGCGAACACCGGGGAGCTGTTTTTT; CDR3aa: CASSVGQEANTGELFF; j_gene: TRBJ2-2; d_gene: -; abundance: once; v_gene: TRBV9
CDR3nt: TGTGCCACAAGACTAGCGGGAGGAAATACGCAGTATTTT; CDR3aa: CATRLAGGNTQYF; j_gene: TRBJ2-3; d_gene: TRBD2; abundance: -; v_gene: TRBV5-4
CDR3nt: TGTGCCAGCAGCCCACCGGGACAGGGGGCTTTTAACTATGGCTACACCTTC; CDR3aa: CASSPPGQGAFNYGYTF; j_gene: TRBJ1-2; d_gene: TRBD1; abundance: -; v_gene: TRBV5-6
CDR3nt: TGTGCCAGCAGCCCCATAAGCCGGGAGACCCAGTACTTC; CDR3aa: CASSPISRETQYF; j_gene: TRBJ2-5; d_gene: -; abundance: -; v_gene: TRBV25-1
CDR3nt: TGTGCCAGCAGTGTCCTAGCGGGAGGTCCTAGTACCGGGGAGCTGTTTTTT; CDR3aa: CASSVLAGGPSTGELFF; j_gene: TRBJ2-2; d_gene: TRBD2; abundance: once; v_gene: TRBV2
CDR3nt: TGTGCCAGCAGCCCCGACAGGGCCTCTGGAAACACCATATATTTT; CDR3aa: CASSPDRASGNTIYF; j_gene: TRBJ1-3; d_gene: TRBD1; abundance: -; v_gene: TRBV3-1/TRBV3-2
CDR3nt: TGTGCCAGCAGCCAAGAGACAGGGGCTCTCTATGGCTACACCTTC; CDR3aa: CASSQETGALYGYTF; j_gene: TRBJ1-2; d_gene: TRBD1; abundance: -; v_gene: TRBV3-1/TRBV3-2
CDR3nt: TGCAGCGTTGGGACAGGGGATTCTCAGCCCCAGCATTTT; CDR3aa: CSVGTGDSQPQHF; j_gene: TRBJ1-5; d_gene: TRBD1; abundance: -; v_gene: TRBV29-1
CDR3nt: TGTGCCAGCAGCCCCAGACAGGGGATAGACACCGGGGAGCTGTTTTTT; CDR3aa: CASSPRQGIDTGELFF; j_gene: TRBJ2-2; d_gene: TRBD1; abundance: -; v_gene: TRBV11-3
CDR3nt: TGTGCCAGCAGTGGAGTAGCGGGAGGAAATCAGTTCTTC; CDR3aa: CASSGVAGGNQFF; j_gene: TRBJ2-1; d_gene: TRBD2; abundance: -; v_gene: TRBV2
CDR3nt: TGTGCCATCAGAGGGACTACCCCCGGAGATACGCAGTATTTT; CDR3aa: CAIRGTTPGDTQYF; j_gene: TRBJ2-3; d_gene: TRBD2; abundance: -; v_gene: TRBV10-3
CDR3nt: TGTGCCAGTAGTATACTAGCGGGGGGATCCTACGAGCAGTACTTC; CDR3aa: CASSILAGGSYEQYF; j_gene: TRBJ2-7; d_gene: TRBD2; abundance: -; v_gene: TRBV19
CDR3nt: TGTGCCAGTAGTATCAACTCCCAGGGGACGAGCTCCTACGAGCAGTACTTC; CDR3aa: CASSINSQGTSSYEQYF; j_gene: TRBJ2-7; d_gene: -; abundance: -; v_gene: TRBV19
CDR3nt: TGTGCCAGCAGCGTAGGGTCGGGTTCGGGCATTCAGTACTTC; CDR3aa: CASSVGSGSGIQYF; j_gene: TRBJ2-4; d_gene: -; abundance: -; v_gene: TRBV9
CDR3nt: TGCGCCAGCAGCGTCGACAGTGGCGGGGCACCCAAAAACATTCAGTACTTC; CDR3aa: CASSVDSGGAPKNIQYF; j_gene: TRBJ2-4; d_gene: -; abundance: -; v_gene: TRBV5-1
CDR3nt: TGTGCCAGCAGCTTATCCCCTAGCGGGAGTGGTGATACGCAGTATTTT; CDR3aa: CASSLSPSGSGDTQYF; j_gene: TRBJ2-3; d_gene: TRBD2; abundance: -; v_gene: TRBV7-3
CDR3nt: TGTGCCAGCAGTTACTCGATCACTACCGCTGAGCAGTTCTTC; CDR3aa: CASSYSITTAEQFF; j_gene: TRBJ2-1; d_gene: -; abundance: -; v_gene: TRBV6-2/TRBV6-3
CDR3nt: TGTGCCAGCAGCCAGACTACTAGCGCCCTAACGTCCGGGGAGCTGTTTTTT; CDR3aa: CASSQTTSALTSGELFF; j_gene: TRBJ2-2; d_gene: TRBD2; abundance: -; v_gene: TRBV9
CDR3nt: TGTGCCAGAAGCTTGCCTAGCGGGGAGTACAATGAGCAGTTCTTC; CDR3aa: CARSLPSGEYNEQFF; j_gene: TRBJ2-1; d_gene: TRBD2; abundance: -; v_gene: TRBV5-3
CDR3nt: TGTGCCACCAGTGACCGCCCTGAGCGCGGGAGGGCCTCAGGTCTCTACGAGCAGTACTTC; CDR3aa: CATSDRPERGRASGLYEQYF; j_gene: TRBJ2-7; d_gene: TRBD2; abundance: once; v_gene: TRBV24-1
CDR3nt: TGTGCCAGCAGCGTAACTTTGGAGGGACAGGCCTACAATGAGCAGTTCTTC; CDR3aa: CASSVTLEGQAYNEQFF; j_gene: TRBJ2-1; d_gene: TRBD1; abundance: once; v_gene: TRBV9
CDR3nt: TGTGCCAGCAGCTTCGGCGGAGCCACAGATACGCAGTATTTT; CDR3aa: CASSFGGATDTQYF; j_gene: TRBJ2-3; d_gene: -; abundance: -; v_gene: TRBV7-2
CDR3nt: TGTGCCAGCAGCTTAGCGGACAGCCTGAAGACCCAGTACTTC; CDR3aa: CASSLADSLKTQYF; j_gene: TRBJ2-5; d_gene: -; abundance: few; v_gene: TRBV7-9
CDR3nt: TGTGCTAGCAGCAAATTAGGGCTGGCCCGCGCGGGGGAAGAGACCCAGTACTTC; CDR3aa: CASSKLGLARAGEETQYF; j_gene: TRBJ2-5; d_gene: TRBD2; abundance: -; v_gene: TRBV7-7
CDR3nt: TGTGCCAGCAGCTGGGGACTAGCGGGGAGCACAGATACGCAGTATTTT; CDR3aa: CASSWGLAGSTDTQYF; j_gene: TRBJ2-3; d_gene: TRBD2; abundance: -; v_gene: TRBV3-1/TRBV3-2
CDR3nt: TGCAGCGTTGGTCTAGCGGGAGGTACCGGGGAGCTGTTTTTT; CDR3aa: CSVGLAGGTGELFF; j_gene: TRBJ2-2; d_gene: TRBD2; abundance: -; v_gene: TRBV29-1